What follows are 15 T cell receptor beta chains derived from one specimen sequenced in a study of beta chain features in type 1 diabetes. The entirety of the isolated RNA underwent reverse transcription, so expressed TCRB transcripts were sequenced. The repertoire was sequenced with immunoSEQ multiplex PCR; TCRdb's copy has only in-frame clones and lacks some. Of about 930,000 clones listed, roughly 16% are singletons. Sequencing was performed on naive CD4+ T cells from blood. All receptors derive from a woman under 30 in good health.

This chain connects TRBV6-4 to TRBJ1-5, with D possibly matching TRBD1 (6 bases). The CDR3 runs to 16 residues. The V end was cut by 9 bases, the J end by 5 bases, with 23 bases between. Germline V CDR1 and CDR2: MRHNA, SNTAGT. CDR3 amino acids: CARLNPGGGSYQPQHF. In DNA, the CDR3 is TGTGCCAGACTCAACCCCGGAGGGGGAAGTTATCAGCCCCAGCATTTT.

This clone was seen a few times. The V and J genes are TRBV5-4 and TRBJ2-2; 7 bases are shared with TRBD2. Germline V gene lookup returns CDR1 SGHNT and CDR2 YYREEE (reference sequence). The V and J ends lost 3 bases and 7 bases, in that order; junction bases with no gene match: 9. The CDR3 loop spans 15 amino acids. CDR3 in DNA: TGTGCCAGCAGCTACGGCGGGAGCCAATTCGGGGAGCTGTTTTTT. It is translated as CASSYGGSQFGELFF.

The chain combines TRBV27 with TRBJ1-5, with D perhaps TRBD1 (5 bases). In germline, CDR1 is MNHEY, CDR2 SMNVEV (reference sequence). With 4 bases removed from V and 6 bases from J, the gap between germline ends came to 10 bases. There are 13 residues in the CDR3. Written as DNA, the CDR3 is TGTGCCAGCAGTTCGAAGGGGACTCAGCCCCAGCATTTT. It specifies CASSSKGTQPQHF.

The chain has TRBV11-2 and TRBJ2-1; 10 bases map to TRBD2. J was trimmed by 8 bases and V by 2 bases; bases with no gene match: 9. The CDR3 length is 16 residues. The germline gives CDR1 SGHAT, CDR2 FQNNGV. CDR3 DNA sequence: TGTGCCAGCAGCTTAAGGCTAGCGGGAGTAAGCGATGAGCAGTTCTTC. Residues: CASSLRLAGVSDEQFF. The whole variable domain, filled in from reference TRBV11-2 and TRBJ2-1, reads EAGVAQSPRYKIIEKRQSVAFWCNPISGHATLYWYQQILGQGPKLLIQFQNNGVVDDSQLPKDRFSAERLKGVDSTLKIQPAKLEDSAVYLCASSLRLAGVSDEQFFGPGTRLTVL.

V usage is TRBV7-2 and J usage is TRBJ2-7, with no clear D. The CDR3 is 15 amino acids. V was pared by 3 bases and J by 3 bases, with 15 bases between. The germline V gene encodes CDR1 SGHTA and CDR2 FQGNSA. The CDR3 region is CASSFQVARYYEQYF. Here the CDR3 DNA reads TGTGCCAGCAGCTTTCAGGTAGCTCGTTACTACGAGCAGTACTTC.

The genes are TRBV28 and TRBJ1-1; weak D call: TRBD1 (5 bases). CDR3 length: 14 amino acids. In germline, CDR1 is MDHEN, CDR2 SYDVKM. V lost 8 bases and J lost 0, with 13 bases in between. The CDR3 DNA reads as TGTGCCAGCGACCACGGGGGGTTGAACACTGAAGCTTTCTTT. Protein product: CASDHGGLNTEAFF.

The chain is built from TRBV10-3 and TRBJ2-2, with 8 bases identical to TRBD1. Germline V gene sequence: CDR1 ENHRY, CDR2 SYGVKD. The ends lost 6 bases at V and 1 base at J; junction bases unmatched: 7. The CDR3 contains 16 residues. CDR3 region: CAIRGTGDVNTGELFF. The CDR3 bases are TGTGCCATCAGAGGGACAGGCGATGTGAACACCGGGGAGCTGTTTTTT.

As for this clone: Other nucleotide sequences in the sample specify the same CDR3. The chain joins TRBV5-4 to TRBJ1-1; D possibly corresponds to TRBD1 (5 bases). CDR1 is SGHNT, CDR2 YYREEE, per germline (reference sequence). This CDR3 is built from 14 residues. Trimming shortened V by 1 base and J by 1 base, and 8 bases separated the two germline ends. CDR3 in amino acids: CASSLRQKNTEAFF. The CDR3 DNA follows: TGTGCCAGCAGCTTGAGACAGAAGAACACTGAAGCTTTCTTT.

The CDR3 sequence: CASSPYRQSPGNTIYF. The CDR3 DNA reads TGTGCCAGCAGTCCTTACCGACAGAGCCCTGGAAACACCATATATTTT. V gene TRBV27 combines with J gene TRBJ1-3; possible D gene TRBD1, 5 bases. Germline V gives CDR1 MNHEY, CDR2 SMNVEV (reference sequence). This CDR3 has 16 amino acids. With 5 bases removed from V and 2 bases from J, the gap between germline ends came to 16 bases.

The chain has TRBV5-6 and TRBJ2-6, with D possibly TRBD2 on 6 matching bases. V was shortened by 1 base and J by 2 bases, with 7 bases between the two germline ends. Germline loops: CDR1 SGHDT, CDR2 YYEEEE. The CDR3 consists of 15 residues. The CDR3 bases are TGTGCCAGCAGCTTGTGGGGGGCTGGGGCCAACGTCCTGACTTTC. Translation gives CASSLWGAGANVLTF.

In DNA, the CDR3 is TGTGCCAGCAGTCCTAGCGGCAGCCTTTCCTACGAGCAGTACTTC. This translates into CASSPSGSLSYEQYF. The chain has TRBV7-3 and TRBJ2-7, with TRBD2 matching 7 bases. CDR3 length: 15 amino acids. Losses at the gene ends were 6 bases for V and 1 base for J; bases not matched to a gene: 9. Germline values: CDR1 SGHTA, CDR2 FQGTGA.

This chain connects TRBV7-2 to TRBJ2-1; no clear D gene. Germline V gene lookup returns CDR1 SGHTA and CDR2 FQGNSA. The CDR3 loop spans 16 amino acids. Deletions cut 6 bases from V and 0 bases from J, with 15 bases between. The CDR3 DNA reads as TGTGCCAGCAGTTCAAAGAGCGAAAGCTCCTACAATGAGCAGTTCTTC. It specifies CASSSKSESSYNEQFF.

This clone was seen a handful of times. The rearrangement joins TRBV5-4 to TRBJ2-7; D may be TRBD1 (6 bases). The germline V and J ends were trimmed by 4 bases and 7 bases, with 18 bases remaining between them. CDR1 is SGHNT, CDR2 YYREEE, per germline (reference sequence). CDR3 length: 14 amino acids. CDR3: CASSPITGLEEQYF. The CDR3 region has the DNA TGTGCCAGCAGCCCTATAACAGGGTTGGAGGAGCAGTACTTC.

The chain couples TRBV18 to TRBJ2-7; D is perhaps TRBD1 (6 bases). This CDR3 has 13 amino acids. Germline values: CDR1 KGHSH, CDR2 LQKENI. The V end lost 5 bases, the J end lost 1 base, and 9 bases lay between the germline ends. The CDR3 sequence is CASSSDRSYEQYF. CDR3 DNA sequence: TGTGCCAGCTCATCCGACAGGTCCTACGAGCAGTACTTC.

This sequence joins TRBV29-1 and TRBJ1-2; D uncertain. The CDR3 has 13 residues. V shed 4 bases and J shed 4 bases, with 13 bases lying between them. The V gene's germline CDR1 is SQVTM and CDR2 ANQGSEA. Here the CDR3 DNA reads TGCAGCGTTGTGGGTTTCTGGAGCTATGGCTACACCTTC. Translation: CSVVGFWSYGYTF.